The next 3 T cell receptor beta chains were all read from a single sample in a study of radiotherapy plus CTLA-4 blockade in lung cancer. Assay: immunoSEQ multiplex PCR; the TCRdb copy retains only in-frame clones and omits some. The table lists approximately 78,000 clones, over 65% of them singletons, with 7.1% in the top ten. Source: peripheral blood, taken from a patient treated with radiotherapy plus ipilimumab. These TCRs come from a human donor with non-small cell lung cancer who had a complete response to radiotherapy plus ipilimumab.

The CDR3 bases are TGTGCCAGCAGCCCCGGTAATCCTTCACCCCTCCACTTT. Its translation is CASSPGNPSPLHF. The chain has TRBV2 and TRBJ1-6; D not certain. V lost 6 bases and J 9 bases, leaving 12 bases between the germline ends. CDR1 and CDR2 from the germline V gene are SNHLY and FYNNEI. CDR3 length: 13 amino acids.

This clone occurred a few times. The genes are TRBV19 and TRBJ1-2, with TRBD1 matching over 8 bases. The CDR3 consists of 14 residues. The germline gives CDR1 LNHDA, CDR2 SQIVND (reference sequence). With V trimmed by 3 bases and J by 3 bases, 3 bases remained unmatched. CDR3 region: CASSIQGAHYGYTF. The CDR3 DNA reads as TGTGCCAGTAGTATCCAGGGGGCGCACTATGGCTACACCTTC.

The chain's CDR3 is CASSPDRVSPEAFF. Written as DNA, the CDR3 is TGTGCCAGCAGCCCCGATCGGGTATCTCCTGAAGCTTTCTTT. This sequence joins TRBV7-2 and TRBJ1-1, with D hard to call. The length of the CDR3 is 14 residues. Germline lookup yields CDR1 SGHTA and CDR2 FQGNSA. V was trimmed by 5 bases and J by 6 bases, leaving 16 bases between them. Supplemented by reference TRBV7-2 and TRBJ1-1, the full variable domain reads GAGVSQSPSNKVTEKGKDVELRCDPISGHTALYWYRQSLGQGLEFLIYFQGNSAPDKSGLPSDRFSAERTGGSVSTLTIQRTQQEDSAVYLCASSPDRVSPEAFFGQGTRLTVV.